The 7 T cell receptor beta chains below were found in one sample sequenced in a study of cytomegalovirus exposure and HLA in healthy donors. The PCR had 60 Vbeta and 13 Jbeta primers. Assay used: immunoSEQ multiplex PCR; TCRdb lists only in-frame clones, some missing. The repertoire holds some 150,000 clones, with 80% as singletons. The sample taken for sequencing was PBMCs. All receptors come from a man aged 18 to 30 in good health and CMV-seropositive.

The CDR3 DNA reads as TGTGCCAGCAAACAGGGGGGAATAGAGACCCAGTACTTC. It is translated as CASKQGGIETQYF. The V call is TRBV7-2, the J call TRBJ2-5, with 8 bases fitting TRBD1. The CDR3 covers 13 residues. The V gene end was trimmed by 7 bases and the J gene end by 4 bases; junction bases not matched to a gene: 5. The V gene's germline CDR1 is SGHTA and CDR2 FQGNSA.

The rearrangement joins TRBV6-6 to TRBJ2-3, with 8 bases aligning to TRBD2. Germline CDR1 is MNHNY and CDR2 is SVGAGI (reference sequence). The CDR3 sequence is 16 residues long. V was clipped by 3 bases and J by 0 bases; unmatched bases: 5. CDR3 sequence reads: CASSYGSGTSTDTQYF. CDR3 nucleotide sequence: TGTGCCAGCAGTTATGGTAGCGGGACTAGCACAGATACGCAGTATTTT.

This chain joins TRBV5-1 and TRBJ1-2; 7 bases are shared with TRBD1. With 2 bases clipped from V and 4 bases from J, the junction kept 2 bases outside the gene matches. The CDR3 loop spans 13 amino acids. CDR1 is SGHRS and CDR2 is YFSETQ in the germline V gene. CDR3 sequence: CASSLTGAYGYTF. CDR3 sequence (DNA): TGCGCCAGCAGCTTAACAGGGGCCTATGGCTACACCTTC.

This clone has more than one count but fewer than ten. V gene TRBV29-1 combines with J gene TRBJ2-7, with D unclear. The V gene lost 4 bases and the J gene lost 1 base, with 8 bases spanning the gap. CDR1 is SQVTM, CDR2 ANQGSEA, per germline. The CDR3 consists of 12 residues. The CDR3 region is CSVVPGSYEQYF. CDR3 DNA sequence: TGCAGCGTTGTGCCAGGATCCTACGAGCAGTACTTC.

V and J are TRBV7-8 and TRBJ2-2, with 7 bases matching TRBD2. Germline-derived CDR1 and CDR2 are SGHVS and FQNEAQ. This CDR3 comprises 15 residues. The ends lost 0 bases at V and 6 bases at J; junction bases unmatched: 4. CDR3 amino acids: CASSLALTSPGELFF. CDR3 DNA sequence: TGTGCCAGCAGCTTAGCGCTGACTAGCCCCGGGGAGCTGTTTTTT.

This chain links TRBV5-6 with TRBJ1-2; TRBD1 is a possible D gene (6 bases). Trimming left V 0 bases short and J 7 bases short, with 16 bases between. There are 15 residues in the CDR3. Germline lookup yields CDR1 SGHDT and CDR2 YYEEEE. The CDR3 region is CASSLGGTGYSGYTF. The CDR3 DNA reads TGTGCCAGCAGCTTGGGGGGAACAGGGTATTCTGGCTACACCTTC.

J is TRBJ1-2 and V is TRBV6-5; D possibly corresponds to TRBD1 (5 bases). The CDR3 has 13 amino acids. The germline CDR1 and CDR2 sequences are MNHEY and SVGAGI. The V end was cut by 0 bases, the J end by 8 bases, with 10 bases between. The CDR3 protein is CASSYSEGFGYTF. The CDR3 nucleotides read TGTGCCAGCAGTTACTCGGAGGGGTTCGGCTACACCTTC.